The next 15 T cell receptor beta chains were all read from a single sample in a study of T cells in Graves' hyperthyroidism and ophthalmopathy. Researchers took RNA transcripts and amplified the TCR beta CDR3 regions from them. Researchers ran a first-round RT-PCR on the TCR CDR3 using the HTBI primer set. Via MiXCR, TCRdb re-called the multiplex PCR reads, giving one row per CDR3 protein. The repertoire holds roughly 290,000 distinct CDR3 sequences, with approximately 14% as singletons. Source material: blood. The source of these receptors is a woman aged 35 to 49 with Graves' hyperthyroidism.

This clonotype was observed many times. The chain is built from TRBV7-2 and TRBJ2-3; 9 nucleotides align to TRBD2. The J segment lost 5 bases and the V segment lost 5 bases, leaving 2 bases of the junction unmatched. Germline CDR1 reads SGHTA; CDR2 reads FQGNSA. The length of the CDR3 is 13 residues. CDR3 region: CASSRSGRDTQYF. Written as DNA, the CDR3 is TGTGCCAGCAGCCGTAGCGGGAGAGATACGCAGTATTTT.

This clonotype was counted only a few times. A much larger clone differs from this one at a single base, so this may be a read error. The conserved closing phenylalanine or tryptophan is absent in this CDR3, likely reflecting a read error. V usage is TRBV6-2 or TRBV6-3 and J usage is TRBJ1-1; TRBD1 matches at 9 bases. The CDR3 runs 14 residues. The germline gives CDR1 MNHEY, CDR2 SVGEGT. V lost 5 bases to trimming and J lost 11 bases; unmatched junction nucleotides: 12. Here the CDR3 reads CASSGGQGKRGAFL. CDR3 in DNA: TGTGCCAGCAGTGGGGGACAGGGTAAACGGGGGGCTTTCCTT.

This clonotype was observed at least ten times. The chain carries TRBV20-1 and TRBJ1-1; no clear D. Germline V gives CDR1 DFQATT, CDR2 SNEGSKA (reference sequence). V was clipped by 7 bases and J by 0 bases, with 9 bases between them. The CDR3 contains 12 residues. DNA of the CDR3: TGCAGTGTAGCATTAATGAACACTGAAGCTTTCTTT. Residues: CSVALMNTEAFF.

This clonotype was seen ten or more times. This rearrangement joins TRBV6-5 to TRBJ1-5; D unresolved. Germline values: CDR1 MNHEY, CDR2 SVGAGI. The CDR3 spans 14 residues. V was pared by 0 bases and J by 3 bases, with 6 bases between. The CDR3 sequence is CASSYSRNNQPQHF. DNA for the CDR3: TGTGCCAGCAGTTACTCGAGGAACAATCAGCCCCAGCATTTT.

This clonotype was counted between two and nine times. CDR3 DNA sequence: TGCAGTGCTAAGCCACTAGCGGGCCCCAGGAGGACCCAGTACTTC. Its protein product is CSAKPLAGPRRTQYF. The rearrangement joins TRBV20-1 to TRBJ2-5, with TRBD2 matching over 9 bases. Germline assignment: CDR1 DFQATT and CDR2 SNEGSKA (reference sequence). The CDR3 runs to 15 residues. J gave up 7 bases and V 4 bases, and 13 bases lay outside the gene matches.

At least ten counts were recorded for this clonotype. The rearrangement uses TRBV3-1 and TRBJ1-6, with a tentative D call TRBD1 (6 bases). The CDR3 runs to 16 residues. Germline CDR1 LGHDT, CDR2 YNNKEL (reference sequence). Between the trimmed V and J ends, which lost 4 bases and 7 bases, there was a span of 17 bases. CDR3: CASSPRGGDSNSPLHF. In DNA, the CDR3 is TGTGCCAGCAGCCCCAGAGGGGGGGATTCCAATTCACCCCTCCACTTT.

This clonotype was detected only a few times. The chain combines TRBV6-1 with TRBJ1-1; perhaps TRBD1 as D (6 bases). Germline V CDR1 and CDR2: MNHNS, SASEGT. This CDR3 comprises 13 residues. The V gene lost 8 bases and the J gene lost 1 base, with 11 bases spanning the gap. CDR3 residues: CASFSRGNTEAFF. The CDR3 bases are TGTGCCAGCTTTTCCAGGGGGAACACTGAAGCTTTCTTT.

This clonotype was counted ten times or more. The chain combines TRBV7-9 with TRBJ2-3; no firm D call. CDR3 length equals 15 residues. Germline V gives CDR1 SEHNR, CDR2 FQNEAQ (reference sequence). Trimming stripped 3 bases from V and 2 bases from J, with 12 bases between. The CDR3 coding sequence is TGTGCCAGCAGCTTCGGCAGAGCACCCACAGATACGCAGTATTTT. Translating gives CASSFGRAPTDTQYF.

This clonotype was found many times. The rearrangement uses TRBV11-1 and TRBJ2-7; tentatively, D is TRBD1 (5 bases). Per the germline V gene, CDR1 is SGHAT and CDR2 is FQDESV (reference sequence). CDR3 length equals 13 residues. V dropped 6 bases and J dropped 4 bases, with 13 bases sitting between them. CDR3 sequence (DNA): TGTGCCAGCAGTTACAGGCCAGATTACGAGCAGTACTTC. Translating gives CASSYRPDYEQYF.

Ten or more counts support this clonotype. The junction and the germline gene differ at one end; a read error may be behind it. CDR3 DNA: TGCAGTGCTAGAGACCCCTCCGGGACTGAGCACTTC. Translation: CSARDPSGTEHF. The chain combines TRBV20-1 with TRBJ2-7, with D perhaps matching TRBD2 (6 bases). CDR3 size: 12 residues. Per the germline V gene, CDR1 is DFQATT and CDR2 is SNEGSKA (reference sequence).

In its sample, this clonotype was seen many times. This chain links TRBV6-2 or TRBV6-3 with TRBJ2-1, with 7 bases fitting TRBD2. Germline V gene lookup returns CDR1 MNHEY and CDR2 SVGEGT. The CDR3 sequence is 12 residues long. V gave up 5 bases and J gave up 6 bases; unmatched junction bases: 1. CDR3 sequence: CASSRTSNEQFF. The CDR3 DNA reads TGTGCCAGCAGTCGGACTAGCAATGAGCAGTTCTTC.

This clonotype was counted ten times or more. The V gene is TRBV12-3 or TRBV12-4, the J gene TRBJ1-5; 7 bases fit TRBD1. With 6 bases clipped from V and 3 bases from J, the junction kept 5 bases outside the gene matches. This CDR3 is built from 14 residues. CDR3 in amino acids: CASRTGASNQPQHF. DNA for the CDR3: TGTGCCAGCAGAACAGGGGCCTCCAATCAGCCCCAGCATTTT.

The CDR3 here is CATSGPLAGYNEQFF. Written as DNA, the CDR3 is TGTGCCACCAGTGGGCCCCTAGCGGGCTACAATGAGCAGTTCTTC. The chain has TRBV24-1 and TRBJ2-1; TRBD2 matches 8 bases. CDR3 length equals 15 residues. V was pared by 5 bases and J by 3 bases, with 5 bases of the junction left unmatched. The V gene's germline CDR1 is KGHDR and CDR2 SFDVKD.

The rearrangement joins TRBV27 to TRBJ1-2, with D unclear. There are 14 residues in the CDR3. Trimming cost V 11 bases and J 8 bases, with 24 bases left between them. Germline loops: CDR1 MNHEY, CDR2 SMNVEV (reference sequence). In nucleotides, the CDR3 is TGTGCCGGCTCAGGACTGCTTATACCGGGAGGCTACACCTTC. It codes for CAGSGLLIPGGYTF.

This clonotype was seen many times. The J gene is TRBJ1-2, the V gene TRBV25-1, with 12 bases fitting TRBD1. Germline assignment: CDR1 MGHDK and CDR2 SYGVNS. The CDR3 length is 15 residues. V was pared by 3 bases and J by 6 bases, with 5 bases of the junction left unmatched. CDR3 residues: CASSELGQGADGYTF. CDR3 in DNA: TGTGCCAGCAGTGAGTTGGGACAGGGGGCTGATGGCTACACCTTC.